This TCR beta chain was found in a study of T-cell memory formation after mild COVID-19. Notes on the study in general: Clones that got smaller from day 15 to 85 had even CD4/CD8, while clones growing later tipped toward CD4+. Confirmation of SARS-CoV-2 specificity was lacking for second-wave clones peaking day 37.

This clonotype was found many times. What it recognizes is unknown. TCRdb independently ran MiXCR on the 5' RACE reads; one entry per CDR3 protein. This table has about 58,000 distinct CDR3 sequences, around a quarter appearing once. V lost 0 bases to trimming and J lost 1 base, with 12 bases between them. The CDR3 is 16 residues long. CDR1 is SGHRS, CDR2 YFSETQ, per germline. This chain uses TRBV5-1 with TRBJ2-3; possible D gene TRBD1, 5 bases. The origin of this receptor is a man between 18 and 29 years old who had mild COVID-19 (a few samples of this study predate the infection). Cell type and time point are not known. Sequences were obtained from PBMCs or a T cell subset sorted from them (not recorded which). The CDR3 loop is CASSLAQVTGTDTQYF. CDR3 nucleotide sequence: TGCGCCAGCAGCTTGGCCCAGGTGACAGGCACAGATACGCAGTATTTT.